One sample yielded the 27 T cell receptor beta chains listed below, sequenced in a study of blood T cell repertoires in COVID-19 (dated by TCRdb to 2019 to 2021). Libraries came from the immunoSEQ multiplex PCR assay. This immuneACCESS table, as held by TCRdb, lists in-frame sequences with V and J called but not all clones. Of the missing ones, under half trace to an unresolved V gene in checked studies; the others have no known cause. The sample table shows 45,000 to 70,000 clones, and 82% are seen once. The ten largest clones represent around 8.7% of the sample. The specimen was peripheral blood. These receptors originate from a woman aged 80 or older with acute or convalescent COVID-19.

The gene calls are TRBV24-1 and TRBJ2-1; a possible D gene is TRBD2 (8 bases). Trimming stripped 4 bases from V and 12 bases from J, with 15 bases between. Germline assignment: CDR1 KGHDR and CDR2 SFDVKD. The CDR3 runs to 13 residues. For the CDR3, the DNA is TGTGCCACCAGTGACCGACAGGGACTAGGGCAGTTCTTC. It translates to CATSDRQGLGQFF.

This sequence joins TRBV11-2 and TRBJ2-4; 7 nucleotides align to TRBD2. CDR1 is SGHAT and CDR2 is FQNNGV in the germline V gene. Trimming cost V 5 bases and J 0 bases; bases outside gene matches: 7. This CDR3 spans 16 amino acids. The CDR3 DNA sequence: TGTGCCAGCAGCCCCGGACTAGTGATAGCCAAAAACATTCAGTACTTC. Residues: CASSPGLVIAKNIQYF. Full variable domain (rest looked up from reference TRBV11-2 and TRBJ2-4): EAGVAQSPRYKIIEKRQSVAFWCNPISGHATLYWYQQILGQGPKLLIQFQNNGVVDDSQLPKDRFSAERLKGVDSTLKIQPAKLEDSAVYLCASSPGLVIAKNIQYFGAGTRLSVL.

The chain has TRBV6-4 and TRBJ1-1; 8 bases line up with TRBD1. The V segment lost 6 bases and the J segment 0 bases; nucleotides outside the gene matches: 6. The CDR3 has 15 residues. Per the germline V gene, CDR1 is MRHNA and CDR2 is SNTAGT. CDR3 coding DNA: TGTGCCAGCAGAGCCAGACAGGGGATGAACACTGAAGCTTTCTTT. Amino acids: CASRARQGMNTEAFF.

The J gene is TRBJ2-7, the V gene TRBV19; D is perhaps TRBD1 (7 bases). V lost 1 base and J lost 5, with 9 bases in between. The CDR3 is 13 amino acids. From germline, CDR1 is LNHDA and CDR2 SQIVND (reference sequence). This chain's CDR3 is CASSIARGDEQYF. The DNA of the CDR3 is TGTGCCAGTAGTATAGCCAGGGGGGACGAGCAGTACTTC. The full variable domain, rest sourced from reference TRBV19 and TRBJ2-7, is DGGITQSPKYLFRKEGQNVTLSCEQNLNHDAMYWYRQDPGQGLRLIYYSQIVNDFQKGDIAEGYSVSREKKESFPLTVTSAQKNPTAFYLCASSIARGDEQYFGPGTRLTVT.

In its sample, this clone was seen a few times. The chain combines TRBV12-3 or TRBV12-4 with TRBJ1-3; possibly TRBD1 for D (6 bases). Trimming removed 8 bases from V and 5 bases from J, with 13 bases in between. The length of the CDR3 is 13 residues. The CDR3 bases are TGTGCCAGCGTCCGGCAGGGGAGAAACACCATATATTTT. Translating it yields CASVRQGRNTIYF.

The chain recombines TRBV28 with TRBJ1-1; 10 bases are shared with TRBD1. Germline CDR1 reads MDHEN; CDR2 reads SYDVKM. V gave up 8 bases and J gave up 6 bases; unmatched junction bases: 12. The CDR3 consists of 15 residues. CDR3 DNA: TGTGCCAGCCATAAGCCCGGGACAGGGGTCCCTGAAGCTTTCTTT. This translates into CASHKPGTGVPEAFF.

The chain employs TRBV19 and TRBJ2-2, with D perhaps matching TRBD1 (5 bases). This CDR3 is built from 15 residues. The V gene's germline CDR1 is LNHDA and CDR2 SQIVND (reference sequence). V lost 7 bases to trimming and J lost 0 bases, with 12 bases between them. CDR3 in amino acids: CASTAGSTNTGELFF. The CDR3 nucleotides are TGTGCCAGTACGGCAGGGTCCACGAACACCGGGGAGCTGTTTTTT.

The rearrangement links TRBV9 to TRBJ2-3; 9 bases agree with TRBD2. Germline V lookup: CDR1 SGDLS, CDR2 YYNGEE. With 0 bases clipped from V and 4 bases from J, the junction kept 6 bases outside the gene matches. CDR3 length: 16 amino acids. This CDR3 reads CASSVELAGIADTQYF. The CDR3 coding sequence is TGTGCCAGCAGCGTAGAGCTAGCGGGAATCGCAGATACGCAGTATTTT.

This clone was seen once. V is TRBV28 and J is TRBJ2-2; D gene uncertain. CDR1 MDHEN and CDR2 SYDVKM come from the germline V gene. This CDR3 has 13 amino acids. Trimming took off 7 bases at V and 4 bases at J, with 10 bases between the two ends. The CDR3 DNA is TGTGCCAGCATACCGCCGGGCACCGGGGAGCTGTTTTTT. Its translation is CASIPPGTGELFF.

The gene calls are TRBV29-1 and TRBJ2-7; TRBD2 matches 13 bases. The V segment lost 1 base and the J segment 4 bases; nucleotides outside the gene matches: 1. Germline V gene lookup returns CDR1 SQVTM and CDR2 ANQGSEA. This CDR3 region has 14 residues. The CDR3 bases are TGCAGCGTTGAAGGGACTAGCGGGAGTTACGAGCAGTACTTC. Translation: CSVEGTSGSYEQYF.

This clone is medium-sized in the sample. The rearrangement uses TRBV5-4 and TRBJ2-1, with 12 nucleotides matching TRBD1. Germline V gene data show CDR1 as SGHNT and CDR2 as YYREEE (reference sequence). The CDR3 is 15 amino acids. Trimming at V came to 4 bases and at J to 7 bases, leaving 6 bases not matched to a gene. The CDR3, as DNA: TGTGCCAGCAGCGGCCGGGACAGGGGGCGGAATGAGCAGTTCTTC. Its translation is CASSGRDRGRNEQFF.

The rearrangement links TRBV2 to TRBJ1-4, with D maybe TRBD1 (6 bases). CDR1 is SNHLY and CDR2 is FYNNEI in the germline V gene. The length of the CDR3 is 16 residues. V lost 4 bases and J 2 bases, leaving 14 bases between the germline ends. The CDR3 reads CASSVPGARTNEKLFF. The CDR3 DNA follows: TGTGCCAGCAGTGTTCCAGGGGCGAGGACTAATGAAAAACTGTTTTTT. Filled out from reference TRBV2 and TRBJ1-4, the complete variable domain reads EPEVTQTPSHQVTQMGQEVILRCVPISNHLYFYWYRQILGQKVEFLVSFYNNEISEKSEIFDDQFSVERPDGSNFTLKIRSTKLEDSAMYFCASSVPGARTNEKLFFGSGTQLSVL.

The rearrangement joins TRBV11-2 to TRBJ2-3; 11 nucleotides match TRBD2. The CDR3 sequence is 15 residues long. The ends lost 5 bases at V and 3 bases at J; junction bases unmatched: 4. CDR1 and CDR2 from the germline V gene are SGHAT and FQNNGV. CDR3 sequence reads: CASSSSGRGTDTQYF. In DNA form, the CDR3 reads TGTGCCAGCAGCAGTAGCGGGAGGGGTACAGATACGCAGTATTTT.

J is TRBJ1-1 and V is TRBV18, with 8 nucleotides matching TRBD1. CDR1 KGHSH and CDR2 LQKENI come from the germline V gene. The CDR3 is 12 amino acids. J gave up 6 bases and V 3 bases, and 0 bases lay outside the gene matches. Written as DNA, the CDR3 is TGTGCCAGCTCACCGGGACAGGCTGAAGCTTTCTTT. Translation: CASSPGQAEAFF.

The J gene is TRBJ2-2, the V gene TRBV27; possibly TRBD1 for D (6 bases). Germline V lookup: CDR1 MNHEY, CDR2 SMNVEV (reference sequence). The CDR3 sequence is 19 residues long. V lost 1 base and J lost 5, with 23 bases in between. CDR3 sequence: CASSLFPRQGPGATGELFF. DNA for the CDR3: TGTGCCAGCAGTTTATTCCCCCGCCAGGGCCCAGGGGCTACCGGGGAGCTGTTTTTT.

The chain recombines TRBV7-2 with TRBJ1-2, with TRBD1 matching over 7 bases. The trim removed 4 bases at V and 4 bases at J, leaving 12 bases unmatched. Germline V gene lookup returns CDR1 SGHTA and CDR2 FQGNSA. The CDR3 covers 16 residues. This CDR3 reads CASSSQGMVASYGYTF. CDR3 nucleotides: TGTGCCAGCAGCTCACAGGGGATGGTGGCGTCCTATGGCTACACCTTC. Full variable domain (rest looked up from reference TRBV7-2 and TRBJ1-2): GAGVSQSPSNKVTEKGKDVELRCDPISGHTALYWYRQSLGQGLEFLIYFQGNSAPDKSGLPSDRFSAERTGGSVSTLTIQRTQQEDSAVYLCASSSQGMVASYGYTFGSGTRLTVV.

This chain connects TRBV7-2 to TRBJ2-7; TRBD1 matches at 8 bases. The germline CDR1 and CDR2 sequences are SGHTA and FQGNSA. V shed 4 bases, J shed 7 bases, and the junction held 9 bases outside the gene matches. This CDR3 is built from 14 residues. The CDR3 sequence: CASSWNSGGWEQYF. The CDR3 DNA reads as TGTGCCAGCAGCTGGAATTCAGGGGGCTGGGAGCAGTACTTC. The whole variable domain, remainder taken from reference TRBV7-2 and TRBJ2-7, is GAGVSQSPSNKVTEKGKDVELRCDPISGHTALYWYRQSLGQGLEFLIYFQGNSAPDKSGLPSDRFSAERTGGSVSTLTIQRTQQEDSAVYLCASSWNSGGWEQYFGPGTRLTVT.

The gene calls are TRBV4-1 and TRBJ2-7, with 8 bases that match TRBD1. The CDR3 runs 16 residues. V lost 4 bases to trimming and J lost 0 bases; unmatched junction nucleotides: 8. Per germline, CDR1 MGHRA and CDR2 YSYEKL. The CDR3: CASSPPRQGISYEQYF. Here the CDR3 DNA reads TGCGCCAGCAGCCCCCCCCGACAGGGGATCTCCTACGAGCAGTACTTC.

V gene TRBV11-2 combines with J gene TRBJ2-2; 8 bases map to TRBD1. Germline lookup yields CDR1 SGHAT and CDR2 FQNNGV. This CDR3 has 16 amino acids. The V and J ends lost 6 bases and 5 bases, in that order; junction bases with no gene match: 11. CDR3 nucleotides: TGTGCCAGCAGGAGGGGAGGACAGGGCGGAACCGGGGAGCTGTTTTTT. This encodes CASRRGGQGGTGELFF.

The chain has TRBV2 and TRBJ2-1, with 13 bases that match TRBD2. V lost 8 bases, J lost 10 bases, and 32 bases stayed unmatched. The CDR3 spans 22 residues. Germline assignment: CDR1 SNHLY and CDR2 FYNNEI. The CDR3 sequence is CASDGSTWRSWHGTSGVQEQFF. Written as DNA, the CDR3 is TGTGCCAGCGACGGATCAACCTGGAGGTCGTGGCACGGGACTAGCGGGGTACAGGAGCAGTTCTTC.

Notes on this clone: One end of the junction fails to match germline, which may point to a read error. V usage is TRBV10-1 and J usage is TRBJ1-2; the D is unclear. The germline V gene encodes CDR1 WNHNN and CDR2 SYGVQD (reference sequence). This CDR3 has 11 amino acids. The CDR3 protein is CASSDGVTSGF. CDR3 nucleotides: TGCGCCAGCAGTGATGGTGTCACCTCGGGCTTC.

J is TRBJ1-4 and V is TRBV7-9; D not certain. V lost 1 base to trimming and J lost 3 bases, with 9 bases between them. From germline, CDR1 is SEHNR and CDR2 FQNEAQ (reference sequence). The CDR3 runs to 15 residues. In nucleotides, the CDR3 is TGTGCCAGCAGCTTAGTGAGTATGGCTAATGAAAAACTGTTTTTT. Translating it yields CASSLVSMANEKLFF.

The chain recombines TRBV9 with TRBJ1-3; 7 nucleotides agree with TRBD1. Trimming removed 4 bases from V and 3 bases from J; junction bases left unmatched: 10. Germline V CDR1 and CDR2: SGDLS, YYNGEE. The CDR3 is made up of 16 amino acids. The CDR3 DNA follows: TGTGCCAGCAGCACCCGGGACAGCGAACGTGGAAACACCATATATTTT. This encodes CASSTRDSERGNTIYF.

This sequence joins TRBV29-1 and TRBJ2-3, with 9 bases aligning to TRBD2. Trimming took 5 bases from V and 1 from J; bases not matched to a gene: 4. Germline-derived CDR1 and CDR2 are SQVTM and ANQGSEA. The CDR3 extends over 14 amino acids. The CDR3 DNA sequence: TGCAGCGTTAGTAGCGGGGGTGGCACAGATACGCAGTATTTT. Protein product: CSVSSGGGTDTQYF.

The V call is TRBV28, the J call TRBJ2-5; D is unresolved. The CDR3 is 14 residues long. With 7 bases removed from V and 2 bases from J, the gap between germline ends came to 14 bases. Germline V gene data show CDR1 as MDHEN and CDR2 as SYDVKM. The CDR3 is CASTPFGGQETQYF. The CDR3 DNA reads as TGTGCCAGCACCCCTTTTGGCGGTCAAGAGACCCAGTACTTC.

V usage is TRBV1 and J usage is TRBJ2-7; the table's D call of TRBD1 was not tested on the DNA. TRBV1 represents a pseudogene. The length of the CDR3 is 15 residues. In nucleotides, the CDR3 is TGCACCAGCAGCCAAGAGGGGTCCAGGGGGGACGAGCAGTACTTC. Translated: CTSSQEGSRGDEQYF.

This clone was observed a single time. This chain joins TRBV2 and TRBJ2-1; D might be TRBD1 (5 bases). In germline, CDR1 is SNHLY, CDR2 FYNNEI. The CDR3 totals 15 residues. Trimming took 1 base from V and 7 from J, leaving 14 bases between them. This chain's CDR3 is CASSEGTTYGNEQFF. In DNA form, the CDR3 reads TGTGCCAGCAGTGAAGGGACAACATACGGGAATGAGCAGTTCTTC.